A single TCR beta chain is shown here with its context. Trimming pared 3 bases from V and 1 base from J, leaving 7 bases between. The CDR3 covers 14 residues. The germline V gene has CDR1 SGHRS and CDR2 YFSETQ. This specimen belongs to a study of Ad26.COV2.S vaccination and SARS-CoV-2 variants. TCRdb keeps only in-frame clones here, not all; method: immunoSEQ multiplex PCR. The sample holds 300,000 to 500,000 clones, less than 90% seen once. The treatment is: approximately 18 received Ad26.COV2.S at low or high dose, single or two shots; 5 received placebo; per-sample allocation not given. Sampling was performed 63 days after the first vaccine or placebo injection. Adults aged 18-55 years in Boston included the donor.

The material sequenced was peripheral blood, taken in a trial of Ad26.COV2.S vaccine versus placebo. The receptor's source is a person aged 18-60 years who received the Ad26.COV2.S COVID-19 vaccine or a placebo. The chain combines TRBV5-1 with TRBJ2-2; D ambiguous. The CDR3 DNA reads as TGCGCCAGCAGCTACCATATGAACACCGGGGAGCTGTTTTTT. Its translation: CASSYHMNTGELFF.